This T cell receptor (beta chain) was recorded in a study of blood T cell repertoires in COVID-19. Clones were read by immunoSEQ multiplex PCR, and TCRdb kept only the in-frame ones, dropping some. The sample lists 200,000 to 250,000 clones; approximately 86% were seen once. Per the germline V gene, CDR1 is SNHLY and CDR2 is FYNNEI. This CDR3 has 15 amino acids. Trimming removed 5 bases at V and 6 bases at J, with 16 bases between. This clone has just one count. The chain uses TRBV2 and TRBJ1-4, with TRBD1 as a possible D gene (6 bases). Sequencing used peripheral blood. This TCR came from a woman in her twenties or thirties with COVID-19, enrolled during active disease. CDR3 protein: CASSRGQQNYEKLFF. In DNA, the CDR3 is TGTGCCAGCAGTCGTGGACAGCAGAATTATGAAAAACTGTTTTTT. The entire variable domain, with the rest obtained from reference TRBV2 and TRBJ1-4, is as follows: EPEVTQTPSHQVTQMGQEVILRCVPISNHLYFYWYRQILGQKVEFLVSFYNNEISEKSEIFDDQFSVERPDGSNFTLKIRSTKLEDSAMYFCASSRGQQNYEKLFFGSGTQLSVL.